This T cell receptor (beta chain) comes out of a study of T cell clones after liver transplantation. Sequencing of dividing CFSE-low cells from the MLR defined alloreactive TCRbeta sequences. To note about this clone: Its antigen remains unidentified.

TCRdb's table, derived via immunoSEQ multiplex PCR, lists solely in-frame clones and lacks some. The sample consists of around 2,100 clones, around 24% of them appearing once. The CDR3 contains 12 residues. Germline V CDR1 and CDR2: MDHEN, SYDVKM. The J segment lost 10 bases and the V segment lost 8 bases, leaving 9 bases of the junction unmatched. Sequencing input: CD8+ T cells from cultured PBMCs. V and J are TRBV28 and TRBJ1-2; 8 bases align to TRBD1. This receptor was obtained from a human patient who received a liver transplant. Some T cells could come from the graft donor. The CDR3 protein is CASGQGFTLYTF. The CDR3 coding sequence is TGTGCCAGCGGACAGGGTTTTACCCTCTACACCTTC.